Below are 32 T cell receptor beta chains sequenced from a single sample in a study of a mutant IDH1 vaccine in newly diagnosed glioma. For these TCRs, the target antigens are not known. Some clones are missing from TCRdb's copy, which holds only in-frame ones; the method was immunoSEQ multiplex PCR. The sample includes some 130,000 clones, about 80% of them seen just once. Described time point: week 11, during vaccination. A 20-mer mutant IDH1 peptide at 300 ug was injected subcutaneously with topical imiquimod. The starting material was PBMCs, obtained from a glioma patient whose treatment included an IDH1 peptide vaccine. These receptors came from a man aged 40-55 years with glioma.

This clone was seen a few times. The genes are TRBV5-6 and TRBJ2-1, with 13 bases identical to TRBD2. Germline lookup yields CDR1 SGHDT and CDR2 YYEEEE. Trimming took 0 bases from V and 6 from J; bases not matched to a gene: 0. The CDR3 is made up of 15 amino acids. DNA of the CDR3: TGTGCCAGCAGCTTGGGACTAGCGGGGGGCAATGAGCAGTTCTTC. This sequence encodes CASSLGLAGGNEQFF.

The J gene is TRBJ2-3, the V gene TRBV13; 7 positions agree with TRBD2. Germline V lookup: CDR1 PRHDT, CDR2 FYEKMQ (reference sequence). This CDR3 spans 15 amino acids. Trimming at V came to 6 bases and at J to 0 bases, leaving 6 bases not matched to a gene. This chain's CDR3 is CASSEGGGSTDTQYF. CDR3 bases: TGTGCCAGCAGTGAGGGCGGGGGAAGCACAGATACGCAGTATTTT.

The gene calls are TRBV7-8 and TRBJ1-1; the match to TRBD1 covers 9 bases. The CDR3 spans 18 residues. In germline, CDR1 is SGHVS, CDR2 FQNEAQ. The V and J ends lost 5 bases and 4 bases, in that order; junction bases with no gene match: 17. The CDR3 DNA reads TGTGCCAGCAGCAGCGCCGGGACAGGGTATGGAACCTTCACTGAAGCTTTCTTT. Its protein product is CASSSAGTGYGTFTEAFF. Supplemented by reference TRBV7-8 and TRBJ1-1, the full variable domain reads GAGVSQSPRYKVAKRGQDVALRCDPISGHVSLFWYQQALGQGPEFLTYFQNEAQLDKSGLPSDRFFAERPEGSVSTLKIQRTQQEDSAVYLCASSSAGTGYGTFTEAFFGQGTRLTVV.

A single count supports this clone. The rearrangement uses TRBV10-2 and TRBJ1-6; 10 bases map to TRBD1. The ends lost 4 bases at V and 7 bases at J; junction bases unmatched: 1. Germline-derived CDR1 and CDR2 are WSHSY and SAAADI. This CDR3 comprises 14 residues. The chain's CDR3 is CASSGGQGNSPLHF. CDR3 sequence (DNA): TGCGCCAGCAGTGGGGGACAGGGGAATTCACCCCTCCACTTT.

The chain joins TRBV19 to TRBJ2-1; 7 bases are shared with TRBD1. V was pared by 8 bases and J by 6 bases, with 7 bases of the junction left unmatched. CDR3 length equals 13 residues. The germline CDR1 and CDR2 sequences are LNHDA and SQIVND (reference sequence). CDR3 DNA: TGTGCCAGTCGGATCACAGGGGTCAATGAGCAGTTCTTC. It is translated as CASRITGVNEQFF.

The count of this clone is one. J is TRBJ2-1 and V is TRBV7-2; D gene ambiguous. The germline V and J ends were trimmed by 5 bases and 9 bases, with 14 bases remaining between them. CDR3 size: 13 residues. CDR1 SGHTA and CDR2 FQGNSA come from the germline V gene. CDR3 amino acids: CASSPSRGGEQFF. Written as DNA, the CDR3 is TGTGCCAGCAGCCCTTCAAGAGGTGGTGAGCAGTTCTTC.

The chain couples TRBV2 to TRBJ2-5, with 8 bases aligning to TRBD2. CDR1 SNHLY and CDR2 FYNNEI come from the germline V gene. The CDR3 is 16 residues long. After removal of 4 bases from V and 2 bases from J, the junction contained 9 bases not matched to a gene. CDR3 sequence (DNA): TGTGCCAGCAGTGTCCCGGGACTAGAGCAGCAAGAGACCCAGTACTTC. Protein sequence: CASSVPGLEQQETQYF. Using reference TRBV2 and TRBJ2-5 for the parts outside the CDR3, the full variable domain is EPEVTQTPSHQVTQMGQEVILRCVPISNHLYFYWYRQILGQKVEFLVSFYNNEISEKSEIFDDQFSVERPDGSNFTLKIRSTKLEDSAMYFCASSVPGLEQQETQYFGPGTRLLVL.

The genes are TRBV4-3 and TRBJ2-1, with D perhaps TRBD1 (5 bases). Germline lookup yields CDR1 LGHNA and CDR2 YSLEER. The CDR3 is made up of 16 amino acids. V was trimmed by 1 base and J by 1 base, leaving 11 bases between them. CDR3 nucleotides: TGCGCCAGCAGCCAAGCAGGGTCAGGTTCCTACAATGAGCAGTTCTTC. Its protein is CASSQAGSGSYNEQFF.

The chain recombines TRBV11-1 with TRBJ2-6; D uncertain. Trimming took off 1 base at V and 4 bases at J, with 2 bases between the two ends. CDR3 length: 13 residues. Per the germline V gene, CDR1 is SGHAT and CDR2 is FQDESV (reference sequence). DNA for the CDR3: TGTGCCAGCAGCTTAGGAGGGGCCAACGTCCTGACTTTC. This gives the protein CASSLGGANVLTF. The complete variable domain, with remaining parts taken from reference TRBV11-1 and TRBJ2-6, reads EAEVAQSPRYKITEKSQAVAFWCDPISGHATLYWYRQILGQGPELLVQFQDESVVDDSQLPKDRFSAERLKGVDSTLKIQPAELGDSAMYLCASSLGGANVLTFGAGSRLTVL.

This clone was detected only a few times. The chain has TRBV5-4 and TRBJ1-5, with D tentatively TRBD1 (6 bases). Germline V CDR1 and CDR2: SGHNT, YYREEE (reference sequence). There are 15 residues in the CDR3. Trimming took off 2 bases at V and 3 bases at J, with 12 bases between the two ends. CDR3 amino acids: CASSLQGRDNQPQHF. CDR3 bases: TGTGCCAGCAGCTTACAGGGACGCGACAATCAGCCCCAGCATTTT.

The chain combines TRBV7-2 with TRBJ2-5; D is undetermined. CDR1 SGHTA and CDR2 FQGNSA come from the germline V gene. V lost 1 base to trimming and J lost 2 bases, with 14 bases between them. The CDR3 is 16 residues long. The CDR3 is CASSLVSNSRQETQYF. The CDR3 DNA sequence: TGTGCCAGCAGCTTAGTATCTAATTCACGTCAAGAGACCCAGTACTTC.

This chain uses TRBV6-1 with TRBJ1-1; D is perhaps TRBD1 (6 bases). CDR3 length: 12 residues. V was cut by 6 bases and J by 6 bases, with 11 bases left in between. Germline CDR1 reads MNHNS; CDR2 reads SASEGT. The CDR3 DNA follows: TGTGCCAGCAGGGAGGACAGCCCTGAAGCTTTCTTT. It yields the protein CASREDSPEAFF.

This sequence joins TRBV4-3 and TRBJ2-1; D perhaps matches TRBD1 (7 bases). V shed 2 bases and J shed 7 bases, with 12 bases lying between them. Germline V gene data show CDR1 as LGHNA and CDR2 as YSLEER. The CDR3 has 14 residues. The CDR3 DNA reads TGCGCCAGCAGCCAAAGGACAGGAGGGAATGAGCAGTTCTTC. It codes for CASSQRTGGNEQFF.

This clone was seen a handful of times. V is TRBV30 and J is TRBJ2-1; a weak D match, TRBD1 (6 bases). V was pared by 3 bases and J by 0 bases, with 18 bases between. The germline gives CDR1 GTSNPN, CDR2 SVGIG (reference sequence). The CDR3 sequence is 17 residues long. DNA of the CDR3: TGTGCCTGGAGAAGGGGGATGGGACGGGGCTCCTACAATGAGCAGTTCTTC. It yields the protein CAWRRGMGRGSYNEQFF.

The CDR3 is CASSVGVTSGAPLHYEQYF. CDR3 coding DNA: TGTGCCAGCAGCGTAGGCGTGACTAGCGGGGCGCCACTTCACTACGAGCAGTACTTC. The chain couples TRBV9 to TRBJ2-7, with 11 bases that match TRBD2. The germline CDR1 and CDR2 sequences are SGDLS and YYNGEE. This CDR3 has 19 residues. J lost 3 bases, V lost 0 bases, and 14 bases had no gene match.

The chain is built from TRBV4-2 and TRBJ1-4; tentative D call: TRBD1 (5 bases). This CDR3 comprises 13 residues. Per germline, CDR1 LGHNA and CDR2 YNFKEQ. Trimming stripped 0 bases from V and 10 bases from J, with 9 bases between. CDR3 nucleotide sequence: TGTGCCAGCAGCCAAGAGACAGCCGGAAAACTGTTTTTT. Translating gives CASSQETAGKLFF.

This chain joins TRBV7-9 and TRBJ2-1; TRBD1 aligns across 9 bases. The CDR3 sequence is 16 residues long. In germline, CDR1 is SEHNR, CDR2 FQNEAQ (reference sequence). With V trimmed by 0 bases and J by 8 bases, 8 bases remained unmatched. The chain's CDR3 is CASSLALGDRVDEQFF. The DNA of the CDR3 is TGTGCCAGCAGCTTAGCGTTGGGGGACAGGGTCGATGAGCAGTTCTTC.

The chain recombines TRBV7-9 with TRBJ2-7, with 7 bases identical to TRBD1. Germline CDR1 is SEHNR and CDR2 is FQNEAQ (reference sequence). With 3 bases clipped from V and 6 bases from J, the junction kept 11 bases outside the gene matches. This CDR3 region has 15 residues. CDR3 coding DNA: TGTGCCAGCAGCTTCCGGGACAGTCAGATGGGCGAGCAGTACTTC. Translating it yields CASSFRDSQMGEQYF.

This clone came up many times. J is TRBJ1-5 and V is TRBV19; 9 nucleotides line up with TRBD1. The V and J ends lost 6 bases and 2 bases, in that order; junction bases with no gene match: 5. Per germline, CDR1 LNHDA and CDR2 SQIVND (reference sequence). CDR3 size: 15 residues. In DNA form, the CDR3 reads TGTGCCAGTAGGTGGACAGGGGACGGCAATCAGCCCCAGCATTTT. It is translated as CASRWTGDGNQPQHF. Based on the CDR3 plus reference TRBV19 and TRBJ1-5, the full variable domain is DGGITQSPKYLFRKEGQNVTLSCEQNLNHDAMYWYRQDPGQGLRLIYYSQIVNDFQKGDIAEGYSVSREKKESFPLTVTSAQKNPTAFYLCASRWTGDGNQPQHFGDGTRLSIL.

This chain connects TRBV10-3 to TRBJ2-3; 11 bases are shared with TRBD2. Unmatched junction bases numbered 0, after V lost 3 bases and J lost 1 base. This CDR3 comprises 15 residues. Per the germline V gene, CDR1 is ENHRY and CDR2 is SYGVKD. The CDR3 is CAISELAGGTDTQYF. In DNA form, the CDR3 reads TGTGCCATCAGTGAACTAGCGGGAGGCACAGATACGCAGTATTTT.

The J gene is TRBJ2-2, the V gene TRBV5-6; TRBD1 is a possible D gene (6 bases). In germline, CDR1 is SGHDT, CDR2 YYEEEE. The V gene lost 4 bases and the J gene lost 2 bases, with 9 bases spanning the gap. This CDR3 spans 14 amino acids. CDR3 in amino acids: CASSADSNTGELFF. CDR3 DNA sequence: TGTGCCAGCAGCGCGGACAGCAACACCGGGGAGCTGTTTTTT.

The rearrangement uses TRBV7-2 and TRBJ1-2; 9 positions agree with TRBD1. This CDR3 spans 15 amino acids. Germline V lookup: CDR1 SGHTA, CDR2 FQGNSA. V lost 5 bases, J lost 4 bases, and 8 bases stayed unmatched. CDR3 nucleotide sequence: TGTGCCAGCAGCCCTTCCGGGACAGGGACCTATGGCTACACCTTC. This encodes CASSPSGTGTYGYTF.

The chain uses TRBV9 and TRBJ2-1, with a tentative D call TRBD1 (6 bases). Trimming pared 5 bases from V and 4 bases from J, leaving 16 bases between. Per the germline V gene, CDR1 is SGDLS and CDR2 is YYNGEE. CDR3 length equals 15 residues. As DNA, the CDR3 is TGTGCCAGCAGTCCCCCTGGTAGGGGGTACAATGAGCAGTTCTTC. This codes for CASSPPGRGYNEQFF. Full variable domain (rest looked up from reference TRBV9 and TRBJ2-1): DSGVTQTPKHLITATGQRVTLRCSPRSGDLSVYWYQQSLDQGLQFLIQYYNGEERAKGNILERFSAQQFPDLHSELNLSSLELGDSALYFCASSPPGRGYNEQFFGPGTRLTVL.

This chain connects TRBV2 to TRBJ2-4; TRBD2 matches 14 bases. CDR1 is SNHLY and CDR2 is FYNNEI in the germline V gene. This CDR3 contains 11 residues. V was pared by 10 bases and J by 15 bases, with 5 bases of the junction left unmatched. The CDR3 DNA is TGTGCCACCCGGGGACTAGCGGGGGTGTACTTC. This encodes CATRGLAGVYF. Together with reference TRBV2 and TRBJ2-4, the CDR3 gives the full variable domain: EPEVTQTPSHQVTQMGQEVILRCVPISNHLYFYWYRQILGQKVEFLVSFYNNEISEKSEIFDDQFSVERPDGSNFTLKIRSTKLEDSAMYFCATRGLAGVYFGAGTRLSVL.

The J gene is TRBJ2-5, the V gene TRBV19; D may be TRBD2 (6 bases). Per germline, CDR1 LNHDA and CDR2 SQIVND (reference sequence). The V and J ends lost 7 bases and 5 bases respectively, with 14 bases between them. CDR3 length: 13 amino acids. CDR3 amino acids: CASKEEGRETQYF. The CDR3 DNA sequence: TGTGCCAGTAAGGAGGAGGGCCGGGAGACCCAGTACTTC. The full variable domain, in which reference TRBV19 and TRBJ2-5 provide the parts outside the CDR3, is DGGITQSPKYLFRKEGQNVTLSCEQNLNHDAMYWYRQDPGQGLRLIYYSQIVNDFQKGDIAEGYSVSREKKESFPLTVTSAQKNPTAFYLCASKEEGRETQYFGPGTRLLVL.

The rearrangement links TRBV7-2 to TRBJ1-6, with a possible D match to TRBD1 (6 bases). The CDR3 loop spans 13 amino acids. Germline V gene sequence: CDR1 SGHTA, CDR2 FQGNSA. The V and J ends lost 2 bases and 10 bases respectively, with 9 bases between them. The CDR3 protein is CASSLYRESPLHF. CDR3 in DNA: TGTGCCAGCAGCTTATACAGGGAATCACCCCTCCACTTT.

CDR3 region: CASSQSGQRQYF. CDR3 DNA: TGTGCCAGCTCACAATCCGGACAGAGGCAGTATTTT. The J gene is TRBJ2-3, the V gene TRBV18; the D gene is possibly TRBD1 (6 bases). V was pared by 4 bases and J by 11 bases, with 13 bases between. The CDR3 is made up of 12 amino acids. CDR1 and CDR2 (germline): KGHSH, LQKENI.

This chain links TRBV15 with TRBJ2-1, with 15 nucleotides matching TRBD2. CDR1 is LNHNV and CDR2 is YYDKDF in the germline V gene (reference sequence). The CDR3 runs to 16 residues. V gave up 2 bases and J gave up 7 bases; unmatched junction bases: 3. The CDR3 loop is CATSRFGLAGGNEQFF. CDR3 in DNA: TGTGCCACCAGCAGATTCGGACTAGCGGGGGGGAATGAGCAGTTCTTC.

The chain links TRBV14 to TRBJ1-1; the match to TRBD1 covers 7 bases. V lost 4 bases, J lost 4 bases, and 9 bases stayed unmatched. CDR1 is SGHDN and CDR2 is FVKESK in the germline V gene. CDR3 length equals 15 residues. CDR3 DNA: TGTGCCAGCAGCCTCCGGACAGGCCGGCGCACTGAAGCTTTCTTT. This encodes CASSLRTGRRTEAFF.

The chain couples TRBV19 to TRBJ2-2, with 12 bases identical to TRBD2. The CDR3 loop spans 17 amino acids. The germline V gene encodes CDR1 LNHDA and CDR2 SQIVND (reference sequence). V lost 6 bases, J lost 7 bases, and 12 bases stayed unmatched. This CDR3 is CASRVLAGGRINGELFF. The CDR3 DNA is TGTGCCAGTAGAGTACTAGCGGGAGGAAGAATAAACGGGGAGCTGTTTTTT.

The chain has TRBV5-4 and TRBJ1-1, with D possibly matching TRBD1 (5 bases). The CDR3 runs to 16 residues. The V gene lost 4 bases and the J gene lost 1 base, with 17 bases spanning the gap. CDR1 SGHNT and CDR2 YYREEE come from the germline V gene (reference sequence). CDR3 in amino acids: CASSPRGGSPNTEAFF. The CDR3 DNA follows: TGTGCCAGCAGCCCCCGCGGGGGGTCGCCGAACACTGAAGCTTTCTTT.

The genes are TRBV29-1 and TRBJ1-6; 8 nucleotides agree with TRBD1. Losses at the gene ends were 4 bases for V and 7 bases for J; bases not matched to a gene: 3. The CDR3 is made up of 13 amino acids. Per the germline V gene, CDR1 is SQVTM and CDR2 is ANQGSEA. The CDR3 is CSVGTGQNSPLHF. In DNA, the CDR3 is TGCAGCGTTGGGACAGGGCAAAATTCACCCCTCCACTTT.